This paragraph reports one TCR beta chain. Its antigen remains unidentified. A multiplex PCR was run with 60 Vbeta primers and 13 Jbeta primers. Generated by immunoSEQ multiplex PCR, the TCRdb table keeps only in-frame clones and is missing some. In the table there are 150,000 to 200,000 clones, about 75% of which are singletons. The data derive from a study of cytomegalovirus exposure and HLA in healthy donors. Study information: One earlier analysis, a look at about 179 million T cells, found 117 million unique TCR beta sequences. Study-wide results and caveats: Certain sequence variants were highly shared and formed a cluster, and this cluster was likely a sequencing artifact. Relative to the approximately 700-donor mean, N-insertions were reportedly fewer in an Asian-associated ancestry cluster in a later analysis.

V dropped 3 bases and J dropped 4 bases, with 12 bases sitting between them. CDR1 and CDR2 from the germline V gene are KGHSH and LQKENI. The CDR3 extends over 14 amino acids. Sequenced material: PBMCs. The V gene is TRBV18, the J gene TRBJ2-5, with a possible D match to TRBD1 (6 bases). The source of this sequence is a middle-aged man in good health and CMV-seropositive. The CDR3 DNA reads TGTGCCAGCTCACCCTCCCAAGGGGGAGAGACCCAGTACTTC. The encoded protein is CASSPSQGGETQYF.